The entry that follows covers one TCR beta chain sequence. The antigen is unknown. The record originates from a study of monozygotic twins with inflammatory bowel disease. The length of the CDR3 is 15 residues. Germline-derived CDR1 and CDR2 are LGHNA and YNFKEQ. Each donor gave about 2.7 ml of peripheral blood. Whole-study results and caveats: Repertoire similarity was not found to differ between concordant and discordant twins, possibly from limited power.

Through template switching, UMIs that included a 6-nucleotide sample barcode were added. TCRdb reanalyzed the 5' RACE reads, giving one entry per CDR3 protein sequence and no DNA. Seen in this sample are just over 300,000 distinct CDR3 sequences; the ten most common clones hold approximately 5.4%. The chain is built from TRBV4-2 and TRBJ2-5; as DNA is missing, the TRBD1 call by TCRdb cannot be tested. Sequenced sample: blood. This receptor was taken from a human donor with ulcerative colitis or Crohn's disease, or a healthy co-twin of an affected twin (not recorded which). The CDR3 here is CASSQGGGGQETQYF.